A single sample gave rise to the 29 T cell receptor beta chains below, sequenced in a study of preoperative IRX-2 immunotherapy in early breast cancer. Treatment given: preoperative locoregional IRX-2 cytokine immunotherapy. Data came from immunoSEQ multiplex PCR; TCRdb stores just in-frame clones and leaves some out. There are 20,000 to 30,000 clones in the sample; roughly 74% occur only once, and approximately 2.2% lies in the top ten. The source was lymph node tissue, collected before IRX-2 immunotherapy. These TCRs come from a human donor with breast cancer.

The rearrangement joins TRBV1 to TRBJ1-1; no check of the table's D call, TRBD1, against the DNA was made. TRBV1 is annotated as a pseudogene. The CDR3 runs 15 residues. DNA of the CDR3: TGCGCCAGCAGCTTGACAGGGGGTATGAACACTGAAGCTTTCTTT. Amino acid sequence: CASSLTGGMNTEAFF.

Here the CDR3 DNA reads TGTGCCAGCAGCAGGGGGACAGGGGCCTACAATGAGCAGTTCTTC. This encodes CASSRGTGAYNEQFF. This chain connects TRBV7-8 to TRBJ2-1, with TRBD1 matching over 10 bases. This CDR3 has 15 residues. The germline V gene has CDR1 SGHVS and CDR2 FQNEAQ. The junction had 3 bases not matched to a gene; V was cut back by 5 bases and J by 2 bases. Complete variable domain (other parts from reference TRBV7-8 and TRBJ2-1): GAGVSQSPRYKVAKRGQDVALRCDPISGHVSLFWYQQALGQGPEFLTYFQNEAQLDKSGLPSDRFFAERPEGSVSTLKIQRTQQEDSAVYLCASSRGTGAYNEQFFGPGTRLTVL.

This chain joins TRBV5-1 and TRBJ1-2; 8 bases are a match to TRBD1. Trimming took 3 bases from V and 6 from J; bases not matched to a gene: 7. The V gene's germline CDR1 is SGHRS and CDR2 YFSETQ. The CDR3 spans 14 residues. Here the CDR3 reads CASSSGQGGDGYTF. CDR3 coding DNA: TGCGCCAGCAGCTCCGGACAGGGAGGTGATGGCTACACCTTC.

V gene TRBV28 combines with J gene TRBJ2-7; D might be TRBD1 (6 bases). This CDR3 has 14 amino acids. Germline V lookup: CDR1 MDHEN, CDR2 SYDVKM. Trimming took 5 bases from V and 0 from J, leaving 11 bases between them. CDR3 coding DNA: TGTGCCAGCAGTCAACAGGGCCGCTCCTACGAGCAGTACTTC. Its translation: CASSQQGRSYEQYF.

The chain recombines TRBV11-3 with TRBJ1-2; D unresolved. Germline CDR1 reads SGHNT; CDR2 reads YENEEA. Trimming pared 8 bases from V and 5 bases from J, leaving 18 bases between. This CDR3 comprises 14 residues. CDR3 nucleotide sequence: TGTGCCAGCGGCCCAGGCAGCACCTTTTATGGCTACACCTTC. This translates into CASGPGSTFYGYTF. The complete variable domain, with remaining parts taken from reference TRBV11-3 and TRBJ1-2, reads EAGVVQSPRYKIIEKKQPVAFWCNPISGHNTLYWYLQNLGQGPELLIRYENEEAVDDSQLPKDRFSAERLKGVDSTLKIQPAELGDSAVYLCASGPGSTFYGYTFGSGTRLTVV.

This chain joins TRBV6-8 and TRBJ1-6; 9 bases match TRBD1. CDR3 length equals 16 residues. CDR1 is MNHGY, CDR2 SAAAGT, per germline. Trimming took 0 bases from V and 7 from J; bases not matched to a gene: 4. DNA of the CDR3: TGTGCCAGCAGTTACTCGGATGGGACAGGGAATTCACCCCTCCACTTT. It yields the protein CASSYSDGTGNSPLHF.

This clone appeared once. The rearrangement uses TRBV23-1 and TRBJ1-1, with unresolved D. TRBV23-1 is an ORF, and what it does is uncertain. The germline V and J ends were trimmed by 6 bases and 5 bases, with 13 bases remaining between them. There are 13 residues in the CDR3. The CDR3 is CASSLTERTEAFF. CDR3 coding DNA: TGCGCCAGCAGCTTAACAGAAAGGACTGAAGCTTTCTTT.

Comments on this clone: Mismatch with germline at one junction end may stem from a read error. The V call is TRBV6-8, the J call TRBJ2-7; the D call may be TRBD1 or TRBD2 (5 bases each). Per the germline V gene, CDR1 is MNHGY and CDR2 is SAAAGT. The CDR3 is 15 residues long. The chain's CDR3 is CAISPRDQTGHEQYF. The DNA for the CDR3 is TGTGCCATCAGTCCACGGGACCAAACCGGCCACGAGCAGTACTTC.

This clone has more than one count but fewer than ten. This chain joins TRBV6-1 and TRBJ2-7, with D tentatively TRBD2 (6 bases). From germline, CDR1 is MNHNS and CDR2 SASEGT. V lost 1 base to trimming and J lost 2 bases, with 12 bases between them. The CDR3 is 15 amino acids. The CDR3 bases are TGTGCCAGCAGTGAAGGTCGGGGGATCACCTACGAGCAGTACTTC. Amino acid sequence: CASSEGRGITYEQYF.

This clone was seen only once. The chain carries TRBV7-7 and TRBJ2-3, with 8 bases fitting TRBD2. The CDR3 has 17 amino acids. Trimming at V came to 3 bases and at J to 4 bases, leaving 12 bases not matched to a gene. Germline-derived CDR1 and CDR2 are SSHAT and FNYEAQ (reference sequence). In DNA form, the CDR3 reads TGTGCCAGCAGCTTGGGCAGCGGGGGACGTAAGGCAGATACGCAGTATTTT. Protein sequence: CASSLGSGGRKADTQYF.

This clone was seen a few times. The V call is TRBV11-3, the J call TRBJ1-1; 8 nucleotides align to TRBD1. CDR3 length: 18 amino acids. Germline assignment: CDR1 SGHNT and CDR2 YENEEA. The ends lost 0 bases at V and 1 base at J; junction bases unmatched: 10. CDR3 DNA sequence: TGTGCCAGCAGCTTAGACCCAGACAGGGGCCCGGCGAACACTGAAGCTTTCTTT. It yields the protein CASSLDPDRGPANTEAFF. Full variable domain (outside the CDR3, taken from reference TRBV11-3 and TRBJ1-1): EAGVVQSPRYKIIEKKQPVAFWCNPISGHNTLYWYLQNLGQGPELLIRYENEEAVDDSQLPKDRFSAERLKGVDSTLKIQPAELGDSAVYLCASSLDPDRGPANTEAFFGQGTRLTVV.

This CDR3 is CASSLTGTVYEQYF. In nucleotides, the CDR3 is TGTGCCAGCAGCTTAACAGGGACCGTCTACGAGCAGTACTTC. This chain joins TRBV7-1 and TRBJ2-7, with D perhaps matching TRBD1 (6 bases). TRBV7-1 is given ORF status, its function remaining uncertain. V gave up 4 bases and J gave up 3 bases, with 13 bases separating them. This CDR3 is 14 amino acids long.

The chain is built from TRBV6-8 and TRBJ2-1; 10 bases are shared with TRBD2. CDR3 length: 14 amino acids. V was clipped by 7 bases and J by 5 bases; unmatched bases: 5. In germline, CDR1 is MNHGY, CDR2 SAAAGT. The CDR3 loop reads CASTSGGANNEQFF. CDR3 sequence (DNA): TGTGCCAGCACGAGCGGGGGGGCAAACAATGAGCAGTTCTTC.

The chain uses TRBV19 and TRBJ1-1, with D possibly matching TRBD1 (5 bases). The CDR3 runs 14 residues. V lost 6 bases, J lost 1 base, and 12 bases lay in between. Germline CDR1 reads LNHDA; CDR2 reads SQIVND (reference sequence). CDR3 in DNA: TGTGCCAGTAGAAAGTTGGGGGGGAACACTGAAGCTTTCTTT. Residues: CASRKLGGNTEAFF.

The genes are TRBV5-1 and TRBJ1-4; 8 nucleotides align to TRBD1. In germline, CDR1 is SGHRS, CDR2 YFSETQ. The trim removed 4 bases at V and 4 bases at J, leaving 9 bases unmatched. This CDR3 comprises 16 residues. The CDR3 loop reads CASSRTGRRDNEKLFF. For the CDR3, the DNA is TGCGCCAGCAGCCGGACAGGGAGGCGAGATAATGAAAAACTGTTTTTT.

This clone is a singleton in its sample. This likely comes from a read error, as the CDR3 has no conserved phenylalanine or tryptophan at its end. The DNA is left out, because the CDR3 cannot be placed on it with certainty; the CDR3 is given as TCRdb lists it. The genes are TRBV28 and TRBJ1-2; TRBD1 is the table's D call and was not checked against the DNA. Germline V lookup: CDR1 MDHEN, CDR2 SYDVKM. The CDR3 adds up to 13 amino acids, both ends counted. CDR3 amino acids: CASSRRRDSRTLP.

CDR3 in amino acids: CASSLLALSYNEQFF. The DNA of the CDR3 is TGTGCCAGCAGCCTACTAGCGCTGTCCTACAATGAGCAGTTCTTC. The chain carries TRBV11-3 and TRBJ2-1; TRBD2 matches at 7 bases. This CDR3 comprises 15 residues. Per germline, CDR1 SGHNT and CDR2 YENEEA. The V and J ends lost 5 bases and 1 base, in that order; junction bases with no gene match: 5.

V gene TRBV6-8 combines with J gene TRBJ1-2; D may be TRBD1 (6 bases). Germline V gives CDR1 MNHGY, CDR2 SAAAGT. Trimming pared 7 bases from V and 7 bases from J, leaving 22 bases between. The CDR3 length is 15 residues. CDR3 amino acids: CASIEGGPNTPGYTF. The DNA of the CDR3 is TGTGCCAGCATCGAGGGGGGCCCGAATACTCCTGGCTACACCTTC.

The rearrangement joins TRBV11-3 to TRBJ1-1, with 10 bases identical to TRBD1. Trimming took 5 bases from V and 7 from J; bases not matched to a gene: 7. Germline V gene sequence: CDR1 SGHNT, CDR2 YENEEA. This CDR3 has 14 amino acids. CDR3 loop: CASSLPDRGFEAFF. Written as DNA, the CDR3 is TGTGCCAGCAGCCTCCCGGACAGGGGGTTTGAAGCTTTCTTT.

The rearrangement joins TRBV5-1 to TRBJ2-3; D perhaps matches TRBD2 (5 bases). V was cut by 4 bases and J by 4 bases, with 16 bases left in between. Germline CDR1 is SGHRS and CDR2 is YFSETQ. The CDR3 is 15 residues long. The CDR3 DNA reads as TGCGCCAGCAGCCTTTGGACCCCCGGGGCAGATACGCAGTATTTT. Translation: CASSLWTPGADTQYF.

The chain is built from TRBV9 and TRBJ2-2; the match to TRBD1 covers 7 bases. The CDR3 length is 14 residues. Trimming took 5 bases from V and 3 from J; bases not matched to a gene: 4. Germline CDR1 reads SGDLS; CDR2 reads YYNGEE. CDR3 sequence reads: CASSPGQHTGELFF. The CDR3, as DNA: TGTGCCAGCAGTCCGGGACAGCACACCGGGGAGCTGTTTTTT.

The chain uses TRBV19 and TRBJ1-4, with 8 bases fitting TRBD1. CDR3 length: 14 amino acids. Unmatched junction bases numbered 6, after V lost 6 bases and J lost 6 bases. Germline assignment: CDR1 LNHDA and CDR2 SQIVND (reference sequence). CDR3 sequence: CASSPGQDYEKLFF. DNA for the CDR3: TGTGCCAGTAGCCCGGGACAGGATTATGAAAAACTGTTTTTT.

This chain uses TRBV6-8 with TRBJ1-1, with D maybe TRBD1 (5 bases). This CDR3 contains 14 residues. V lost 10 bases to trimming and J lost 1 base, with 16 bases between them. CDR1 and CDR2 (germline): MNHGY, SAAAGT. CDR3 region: CATRGSRENTEAFF. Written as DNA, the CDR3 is TGTGCCACCCGGGGGAGCAGGGAGAACACTGAAGCTTTCTTT.

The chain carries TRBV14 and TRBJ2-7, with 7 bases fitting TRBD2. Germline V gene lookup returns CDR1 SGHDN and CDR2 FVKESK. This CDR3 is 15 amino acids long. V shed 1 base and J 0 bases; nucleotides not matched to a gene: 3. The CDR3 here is CASSQVGGSSYEQYF. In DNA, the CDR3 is TGTGCCAGCAGCCAAGTGGGGGGGAGCTCCTACGAGCAGTACTTC.

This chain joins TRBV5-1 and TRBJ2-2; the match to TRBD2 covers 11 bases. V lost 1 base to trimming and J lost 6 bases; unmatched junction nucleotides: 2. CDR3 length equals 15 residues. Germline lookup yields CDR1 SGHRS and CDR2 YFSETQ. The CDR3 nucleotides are TGCGCCAGCAGCTTGACTAGCGGGGGAGCCGGGGAGCTGTTTTTT. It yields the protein CASSLTSGGAGELFF.

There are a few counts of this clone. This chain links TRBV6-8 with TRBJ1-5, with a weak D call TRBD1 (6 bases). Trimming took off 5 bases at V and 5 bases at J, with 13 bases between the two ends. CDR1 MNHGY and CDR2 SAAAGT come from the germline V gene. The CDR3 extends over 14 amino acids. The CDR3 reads CASSAAGVHQPQHF. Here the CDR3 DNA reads TGTGCCAGCAGTGCAGCAGGGGTGCATCAGCCCCAGCATTTT.

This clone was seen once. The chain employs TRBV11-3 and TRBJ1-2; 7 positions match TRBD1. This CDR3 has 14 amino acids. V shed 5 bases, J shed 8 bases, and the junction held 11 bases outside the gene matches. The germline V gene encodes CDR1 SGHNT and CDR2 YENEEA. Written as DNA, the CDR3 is TGTGCCAGCAGCCGCACCGGGACAGCGGGAGGCTACACCTTC. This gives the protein CASSRTGTAGGYTF.

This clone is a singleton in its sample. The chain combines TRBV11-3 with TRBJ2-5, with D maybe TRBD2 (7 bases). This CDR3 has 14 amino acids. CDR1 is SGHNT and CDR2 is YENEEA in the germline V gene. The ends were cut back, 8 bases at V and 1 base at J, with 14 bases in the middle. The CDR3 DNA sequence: TGTGCCAGCCTAAGGGGGGGGTTCCAAGAGACCCAGTACTTC. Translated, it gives CASLRGGFQETQYF.

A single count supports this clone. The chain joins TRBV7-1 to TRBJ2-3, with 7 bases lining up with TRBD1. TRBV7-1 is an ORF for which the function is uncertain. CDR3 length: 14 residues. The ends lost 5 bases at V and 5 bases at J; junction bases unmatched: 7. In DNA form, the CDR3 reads TGTGCCAGCAGCCCCATGTCAGGGGGAGATACGCAGTATTTT. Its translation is CASSPMSGGDTQYF.